These T cell receptor beta chains were read from a single sample in a study of CD8 T cells in ankylosing spondylitis. Each CDR3 protein is one row after TCRdb ran MiXCR on the 5' RACE reads. The sample carries some 250,000 distinct CDR3 sequences, roughly 25% recorded once. The sequenced material came from blood, either unsorted or a sorted T cell fraction (not recorded which). The origin of the receptors is a male donor with ankylosing spondylitis or in good health (not recorded which). CDR3s include the opening cysteine and the closing phenylalanine or tryptophan. The order of the fields is CDR3 protein, CDR3 DNA, D gene, CDR3 length, clone size, J gene, V gene. A D gene is named only where the DNA matches it firmly. Rows give clone size only sometimes, using once, few, many, or a class for an expanded clone.

CASSHGQGETQYF,TGCGCCAGCAGCCACGGACAGGGGGAGACCCAGTACTTC,TRBD1,13,many,TRBJ2-5,TRBV5-1
CSARDQTSGGALTGELFF,TGCAGTGCTAGAGATCAAACTAGCGGGGGGGCTCTCACCGGGGAGCTGTTTTTT,TRBD2,18,many,TRBJ2-2,TRBV20-1
CASSERARGTGYGYTF,TGTGCCAGCAGTGAACGGGCTCGGGGGACGGGCTATGGCTACACCTTC,.,16,.,TRBJ1-2,TRBV6-1
CSARQGFHEQYF,TGCAGCGCCCGACAGGGGTTCCACGAGCAGTACTTC,TRBD1,12,few,TRBJ2-7,TRBV29-1
CSARPQGNTEAFF,TGCAGTGCTAGACCTCAGGGGAACACTGAAGCTTTCTTT,.,13,many,TRBJ1-1,TRBV20-1
CASRGDSLNYGYTF,TGTGCCAGCAGGGGGGACAGCCTCAACTATGGCTACACCTTC,TRBD1,14,many,TRBJ1-2,TRBV12-3/TRBV12-4
CSVVSSDYNEQFF,TGCAGTGTAGTATCATCTGACTACAATGAGCAGTTCTTC,.,13,many,TRBJ2-1,TRBV20-1
CASSMTGGYTF,TGTGCCAGCAGCATGACAGGAGGCTACACCTTC,.,11,once,TRBJ1-2,TRBV7-9
CASSLEEEQFF,TGTGCCAGCAGCCTAGAAGAGGAGCAGTTCTTC,.,11,many,TRBJ2-1,TRBV12-3/TRBV12-4
CASSEQGANEQYF,TGTGCCAGCAGTGAACAGGGGGCCAACGAGCAGTACTTC,TRBD1,13,few,TRBJ2-7,TRBV6-1
CATKGGGAVADTQYF,TGTGCCACCAAGGGCGGGGGGGCCGTTGCAGATACGCAGTATTTT,TRBD2,15,.,TRBJ2-3,TRBV15
CASSQAPQYYEQYF,TGTGCCAGCAGCCAAGCCCCCCAATACTACGAGCAGTACTTC,.,14,.,TRBJ2-7,TRBV3-1